The 24 T cell receptor beta chains below were found in one sample sequenced in a study of CD8 T cells in Susac syndrome. Random-hexamer reverse transcription was applied to about 0.45 to 1 ug RNA. In TCRdb, the immunoSEQ multiplex PCR reads were re-called with MiXCR into one record per CDR3 protein. The repertoire holds approximately 220,000 distinct CDR3 sequences, with roughly 94% as singletons. Source material: CD4+ T cells from PBMCs. The receptors here all came from a human donor with multiple sclerosis.

The V and J genes are TRBV20-1 and TRBJ2-1, with 7 nucleotides matching TRBD2. Germline CDR1 reads DFQATT; CDR2 reads SNEGSKA (reference sequence). V was pared by 0 bases and J by 7 bases, with 15 bases of the junction left unmatched. There are 17 residues in the CDR3. The CDR3 spells CSARDERGLGAQNEQFF. The CDR3 DNA reads as TGCAGTGCTAGAGACGAGAGAGGACTAGGAGCACAGAATGAGCAGTTCTTC.

The J gene is TRBJ2-7, the V gene TRBV2, with a tentative D call TRBD1 (5 bases). Germline lookup yields CDR1 SNHLY and CDR2 FYNNEI. The CDR3 extends over 14 amino acids. Trimming took off 3 bases at V and 2 bases at J, with 11 bases between the two ends. The CDR3 loop is CASSDVGPTYEQYV. In nucleotides, the CDR3 is TGTGCCAGCAGTGACGTGGGGCCGACCTACGAGCAGTACGTC.

The chain is built from TRBV30 and TRBJ1-3; D remains ambiguous. Per the germline V gene, CDR1 is GTSNPN and CDR2 is SVGIG (reference sequence). V lost 0 bases and J lost 2, with 14 bases in between. The CDR3 contains 16 residues. The CDR3, as DNA: TGTGCCTGGAGTGTAGGTAGAGCAGAAGCTGGAAACACCATATATTTT. This translates into CAWSVGRAEAGNTIYF.

The gene calls are TRBV6-6 and TRBJ1-6, with unresolved D. The V gene's germline CDR1 is MNHNY and CDR2 SVGAGI (reference sequence). V lost 5 bases to trimming and J lost 12 bases, with 11 bases between them. The CDR3 loop spans 12 amino acids. The CDR3 DNA reads as TGTGCCAGCAGTGTCGTGACGGGACCCCTCCACTTT. Protein: CASSVVTGPLHF.

The J gene is TRBJ2-3, the V gene TRBV20-1, with D hard to call. CDR3 length: 11 residues. The V end was cut by 3 bases, the J end by 7 bases, with 8 bases between. Germline lookup yields CDR1 DFQATT and CDR2 SNEGSKA (reference sequence). The CDR3 nucleotides read TGCAGTGCTAGTCTCGCATATACGCAGTATTTT. Translated: CSASLAYTQYF.

J is TRBJ1-1 and V is TRBV9; D gene unclear. CDR3 length: 14 amino acids. Trimming left V 4 bases short and J 2 bases short, with 12 bases between. Germline assignment: CDR1 SGDLS and CDR2 YYNGEE. The CDR3 spells CASSSLGRNTEAFF. The DNA of the CDR3 is TGTGCCAGCAGCTCCTTGGGCAGAAACACTGAAGCTTTCTTT.

CDR3 sequence reads: CASSLSSGHGYTF. The CDR3 DNA follows: TGTGCCAGCAGCTTGAGTTCAGGGCACGGCTACACCTTC. V gene TRBV5-6 combines with J gene TRBJ1-2, with D perhaps matching TRBD1 (5 bases). The germline gives CDR1 SGHDT, CDR2 YYEEEE. Trimming took off 1 base at V and 8 bases at J, with 12 bases between the two ends. The CDR3 is 13 amino acids.

The chain joins TRBV30 to TRBJ1-1, with D unresolved. Trimming took 0 bases from V and 8 from J, leaving 7 bases between them. This CDR3 spans 11 amino acids. Germline V gene sequence: CDR1 GTSNPN, CDR2 SVGIG (reference sequence). DNA for the CDR3: TGTGCCTGGAGTGTATTAGAAGAAGCTTTCTTT. This translates into CAWSVLEEAFF.

This clonotype was observed a handful of times. The chain carries TRBV6-1 and TRBJ2-7, with 7 bases that match TRBD2. The germline gives CDR1 MNHNS, CDR2 SASEGT. V lost 3 bases, J lost 6 bases, and 5 bases stayed unmatched. There are 13 residues in the CDR3. The CDR3 sequence: CASSETSSGEQYV. The CDR3 DNA is TGTGCCAGCAGTGAGACTAGCTCGGGCGAGCAGTACGTC.

The chain uses TRBV3-1 and TRBJ1-2; no clear D gene. This CDR3 region has 15 residues. The V gene's germline CDR1 is LGHDT and CDR2 YNNKEL (reference sequence). Trimming cost V 4 bases and J 4 bases, with 16 bases left between them. The CDR3 nucleotides read TGTGCCAGCAGCCCATATCAGGAATCGGGCTATGGCTACACCTTC. Encoded protein: CASSPYQESGYGYTF.

J is TRBJ2-5 and V is TRBV10-3; a possible D gene is TRBD2 (6 bases). V was clipped by 6 bases and J by 3 bases, with 11 bases between them. Germline CDR1 is ENHRY and CDR2 is SYGVKD. The CDR3 loop spans 13 amino acids. In nucleotides, the CDR3 is TGTGCCATCAGGGAGACTAGAGAAGAGACCCAGTACTTC. This sequence encodes CAIRETREETQYF.

This clonotype was observed a few times. The chain couples TRBV19 to TRBJ2-6, with D perhaps matching TRBD1 or TRBD2 (5 bases each). V was cut by 5 bases and J by 2 bases, with 7 bases left in between. This CDR3 has 14 residues. Germline V CDR1 and CDR2: LNHDA, SQIVND (reference sequence). CDR3 residues: CASSRGAGANVLTF. The CDR3 DNA reads TGTGCCAGTAGTCGGGGCGCTGGGGCCAACGTCCTGACTTTC.

This sequence joins TRBV20-1 and TRBJ2-3; 13 bases fit TRBD2. The CDR3 covers 17 residues. The trim removed 1 base at V and 3 bases at J, leaving 7 bases unmatched. CDR1 and CDR2 (germline): DFQATT, SNEGSKA (reference sequence). DNA for the CDR3: TGCAGTGCTAGAGTTTATGCGGGACTAGCGGGGACAGATACGCAGTATTTT. Translating gives CSARVYAGLAGTDTQYF.

The CDR3, as DNA: TGTGCCAGCAGCGTAGGAGGGGGGAATACGCAGTATTTT. Its translation is CASSVGGGNTQYF. The chain employs TRBV9 and TRBJ2-3; either TRBD1 or TRBD2 may fit D (6 bases each). The ends were cut back, 0 bases at V and 7 bases at J, with 9 bases in the middle. The germline gives CDR1 SGDLS, CDR2 YYNGEE. This CDR3 comprises 13 residues.

The gene calls are TRBV7-9 and TRBJ1-2, with TRBD1 as a possible D gene (5 bases). This CDR3 is 13 amino acids long. From germline, CDR1 is SEHNR and CDR2 FQNEAQ (reference sequence). V lost 5 bases and J lost 8, with 15 bases in between. This chain's CDR3 is CASSAQVGEGYTF. CDR3 DNA: TGTGCCAGCAGCGCGCAGGTGGGGGAAGGCTACACCTTC.

The chain employs TRBV3-1 and TRBJ2-7; D is undetermined. This CDR3 has 14 amino acids. Germline-derived CDR1 and CDR2 are LGHDT and YNNKEL (reference sequence). V was pared by 0 bases and J by 2 bases, with 8 bases between. CDR3: CASSQDTPPYEQYV. The CDR3 coding sequence is TGTGCCAGCAGCCAAGACACGCCGCCCTACGAGCAGTACGTC.

The CDR3 coding sequence is TGTGCCAGCAGTGCCACGGGTAATGCCTATGGCTACACCTTC. Its protein product is CASSATGNAYGYTF. The chain has TRBV28 and TRBJ1-2; D remains ambiguous. The CDR3 has 14 amino acids. Between the trimmed V and J ends, which lost 5 bases and 4 bases, there was a span of 14 bases. Looked up from germline, CDR1 is MDHEN and CDR2 is SYDVKM.

This clonotype has just one count. This chain connects TRBV6-6 to TRBJ1-5; possibly TRBD1 for D (6 bases). The V and J ends lost 6 bases and 2 bases respectively, with 14 bases between them. CDR3 length: 15 amino acids. Germline-derived CDR1 and CDR2 are MNHNY and SVGAGI (reference sequence). The CDR3, as DNA: TGTGCCAGCAGGCAACAGGGTAGTGGCAATCAGCCCCAGCATTTT. The encoded protein is CASRQQGSGNQPQHF.

This rearrangement joins TRBV20-1 to TRBJ2-7, with D hard to call. Germline V CDR1 and CDR2: DFQATT, SNEGSKA (reference sequence). The CDR3 has 13 residues. The V end was cut by 3 bases, the J end by 2 bases, with 11 bases between. CDR3 DNA: TGCAGTGCTAGGAGTAGTAGAACCTACGAGCAGTACTTC. Translating it yields CSARSSRTYEQYF.

The chain uses TRBV20-1 and TRBJ2-1; 15 bases are a match to TRBD2. Germline V gene lookup returns CDR1 DFQATT and CDR2 SNEGSKA (reference sequence). Unmatched junction bases numbered 7, after V lost 6 bases and J lost 7 bases. There are 15 residues in the CDR3. CDR3 sequence reads: CSARTSGGDWNEQFF. In DNA form, the CDR3 reads TGCAGTGCACGGACTAGCGGGGGGGATTGGAATGAGCAGTTCTTC.

The chain joins TRBV7-3 to TRBJ2-5; 7 bases fit TRBD1. The germline CDR1 and CDR2 sequences are SGHTA and FQGTGA. This CDR3 contains 14 residues. The V and J ends lost 1 base and 3 bases, in that order; junction bases with no gene match: 2. CDR3 DNA sequence: TGTGCCAGCAGCTTAATGGGGACAGAAGAGACCCAGTACTTC. This codes for CASSLMGTEETQYF.

The chain links TRBV29-1 to TRBJ2-4, with 7 bases identical to TRBD1. Germline V gene data show CDR1 as SQVTM and CDR2 as ANQGSEA. Trimming at V came to 7 bases and at J to 5 bases, leaving 2 bases not matched to a gene. The CDR3 contains 11 residues. The CDR3 DNA reads as TGCAGCGGGGACAGAGAAAACATTCAGTACTTC. Encoded protein: CSGDRENIQYF.

This clonotype was observed a few times. This chain joins TRBV25-1 and TRBJ1-1; unclear D gene. Germline V gene data show CDR1 as MGHDK and CDR2 as SYGVNS. V was trimmed by 0 bases and J by 4 bases, leaving 0 bases between them. This CDR3 region has 11 residues. The CDR3 here is CASSEYTEAFF. The CDR3 nucleotides read TGTGCCAGCAGTGAATACACTGAAGCTTTCTTT.

The rearrangement links TRBV5-4 to TRBJ1-2, with a possible D match to TRBD1 (6 bases). CDR3 length: 14 amino acids. V lost 0 bases to trimming and J lost 8 bases, with 14 bases between them. The germline V gene encodes CDR1 SGHNT and CDR2 YYREEE (reference sequence). CDR3 coding DNA: TGTGCCAGCAGCTTGGAAATAACAGGGCGAGGCTACACCTTC. Translation: CASSLEITGRGYTF.